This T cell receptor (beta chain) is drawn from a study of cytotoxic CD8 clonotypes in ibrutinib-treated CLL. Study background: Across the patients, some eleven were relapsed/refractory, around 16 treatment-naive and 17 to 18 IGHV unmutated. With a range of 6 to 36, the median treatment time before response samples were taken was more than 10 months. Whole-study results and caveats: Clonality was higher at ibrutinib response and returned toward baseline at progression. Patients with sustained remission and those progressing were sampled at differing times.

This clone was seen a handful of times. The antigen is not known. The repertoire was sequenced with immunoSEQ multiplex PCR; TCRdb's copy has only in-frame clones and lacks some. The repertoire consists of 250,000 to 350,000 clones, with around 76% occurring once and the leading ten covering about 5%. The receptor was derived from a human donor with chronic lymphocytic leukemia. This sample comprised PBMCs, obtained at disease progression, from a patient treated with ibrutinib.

The CDR3 loop reads CASSPAGFYGYTF. CDR3 DNA sequence: TGTGCCAGCTCACCAGCAGGTTTCTATGGCTACACCTTC. The rearrangement uses TRBV18 and TRBJ1-2; D gene ambiguous. From germline, CDR1 is KGHSH and CDR2 LQKENI. The CDR3 length is 13 residues. The ends were cut back, 2 bases at V and 4 bases at J, with 8 bases in the middle.